Following are 31 T cell receptor beta chains from one sample sequenced in a study of CD4+ T cells in melanoma. Profiled with immunoSEQ multiplex PCR; TCRdb holds only in-frame clones, not every one. This sample yields roughly 110,000 clones, of which 92% are seen a single time; 2.5% to 3.5% belongs to the top ten. The source material was peripheral blood. These receptors were taken from a human donor with melanoma.

This chain links TRBV27 with TRBJ1-5, with no clear D. Germline V lookup: CDR1 MNHEY, CDR2 SMNVEV (reference sequence). V lost 6 bases and J lost 3, with 9 bases in between. The CDR3 totals 13 residues. CDR3 protein: CASRLTYNQPQHF. Here the CDR3 DNA reads TGTGCCAGCAGACTTACGTACAATCAGCCCCAGCATTTT.

V is TRBV19 and J is TRBJ2-1; 10 nucleotides match TRBD2. Germline V gene lookup returns CDR1 LNHDA and CDR2 SQIVND (reference sequence). The length of the CDR3 is 15 residues. V shed 11 bases and J 6 bases; nucleotides not matched to a gene: 13. The CDR3 sequence: CAVSVVASGGNEQFF. The CDR3 coding sequence is TGTGCCGTTTCAGTAGTGGCTAGCGGGGGCAATGAGCAGTTCTTC.

V usage is TRBV29-1 and J usage is TRBJ2-2; D is perhaps TRBD2 (6 bases). The V gene lost 5 bases and the J gene lost 1 base, with 17 bases spanning the gap. The CDR3 is 16 residues long. CDR1 is SQVTM, CDR2 ANQGSEA, per germline. The CDR3 reads CSVLGIAGWNTGELFF. CDR3 DNA sequence: TGCAGCGTTCTGGGGATTGCGGGATGGAACACCGGGGAGCTGTTTTTT.

The chain combines TRBV28 with TRBJ2-1; D remains ambiguous. CDR1 and CDR2 from the germline V gene are MDHEN and SYDVKM. The CDR3 sequence is 16 residues long. Trimming removed 6 bases at V and 4 bases at J, with 19 bases between. The CDR3: CASSPLLSKGYNEQFF. The DNA of the CDR3 is TGTGCCAGCAGCCCCTTATTGTCAAAAGGGTACAATGAGCAGTTCTTC.

The chain links TRBV11-1 to TRBJ2-3; D ambiguous. Trimming shortened V by 5 bases and J by 5 bases, and 11 bases separated the two germline ends. The CDR3 spans 13 residues. Germline V gene data show CDR1 as SGHAT and CDR2 as FQDESV (reference sequence). The CDR3 reads CASSQERLDTQYF. CDR3 nucleotides: TGTGCCAGCAGCCAGGAACGGTTAGATACGCAGTATTTT.

In its sample, this clone was seen once. The chain joins TRBV18 to TRBJ2-1; D may be TRBD1 (5 bases). Trimming cost V 6 bases and J 6 bases, with 9 bases left between them. Looked up from germline, CDR1 is KGHSH and CDR2 is LQKENI. The CDR3 is 12 amino acids. The CDR3, as DNA: TGTGCCAGCTCTCCTGACAGCAATGAGCAGTTCTTC. Protein: CASSPDSNEQFF.

This rearrangement joins TRBV15 to TRBJ2-6; 7 bases fit TRBD2. Germline loops: CDR1 LNHNV, CDR2 YYDKDF (reference sequence). The V gene end was trimmed by 0 bases and the J gene end by 0 bases; junction bases not matched to a gene: 8. This CDR3 is 19 amino acids long. The CDR3 sequence: CATSRDLQRGVSGANVLTF. Here the CDR3 DNA reads TGTGCCACCAGCAGAGATCTCCAGCGGGGCGTCTCTGGGGCCAACGTCCTGACTTTC.

The CDR3 loop reads CASSPKWGSSGEKSTDTQYF. DNA of the CDR3: TGTGCCAGCAGCCCAAAGTGGGGTTCTAGCGGGGAGAAAAGCACAGATACGCAGTATTTT. This chain uses TRBV4-2 with TRBJ2-3, with 9 bases that match TRBD2. Per germline, CDR1 LGHNA and CDR2 YNFKEQ. V was clipped by 4 bases and J by 0 bases; unmatched bases: 17. This CDR3 spans 20 amino acids.

The rearrangement joins TRBV12-5 to TRBJ2-1; TRBD2 matches 8 bases. V was clipped by 1 base and J by 6 bases; unmatched bases: 8. The V gene's germline CDR1 is LGHNT and CDR2 FRNRAP. The CDR3 has 16 amino acids. CDR3 protein: CASGLGRGAPGNEQFF. The CDR3 DNA follows: TGTGCTAGTGGTTTGGGGCGGGGGGCCCCCGGCAATGAGCAGTTCTTC.

The chain links TRBV5-1 to TRBJ2-2; D might be TRBD1 (6 bases). The CDR3 extends over 16 amino acids. The germline V gene encodes CDR1 SGHRS and CDR2 YFSETQ. V lost 4 bases to trimming and J lost 6 bases, with 19 bases between them. CDR3: CASSRGKQGMAGELFF. CDR3 bases: TGCGCCAGCAGCCGAGGAAAACAGGGTATGGCCGGGGAGCTGTTTTTT. Filled out from reference TRBV5-1 and TRBJ2-2, the complete variable domain reads KAGVTQTPRYLIKTRGQQVTLSCSPISGHRSVSWYQQTPGQGLQFLFEYFSETQRNKGNFPGRFSGRQFSNSRSEMNVSTLELGDSALYLCASSRGKQGMAGELFFGEGSRLTVL.

The chain recombines TRBV27 with TRBJ2-7; 9 bases align to TRBD2. Per germline, CDR1 MNHEY and CDR2 SMNVEV (reference sequence). J lost 2 bases, V lost 6 bases, and 2 bases had no gene match. The CDR3 has 13 amino acids. DNA of the CDR3: TGTGCCAGCAGACTAGCGGGTACCTACGAGCAGTACTTC. This translates into CASRLAGTYEQYF.

This chain connects TRBV19 to TRBJ2-5; 14 nucleotides align to TRBD2. This CDR3 region has 16 residues. CDR1 LNHDA and CDR2 SQIVND come from the germline V gene (reference sequence). J gave up 6 bases and V 4 bases, and 7 bases lay outside the gene matches. The CDR3 sequence is CASSNGTSGSGKTQYF. CDR3 DNA: TGTGCCAGTAGTAATGGGACTAGCGGGAGTGGGAAGACCCAGTACTTC.

J is TRBJ2-5 and V is TRBV29-1, with D perhaps matching TRBD2 (6 bases). The CDR3 runs to 13 residues. Germline lookup yields CDR1 SQVTM and CDR2 ANQGSEA. The V gene lost 7 bases and the J gene lost 1 base, with 13 bases spanning the gap. In DNA form, the CDR3 reads TGCAGCGCCCGGAGGGGACTCCAAGAGACCCAGTACTTC. Its translation: CSARRGLQETQYF.

This clone has a handful of counts. The genes are TRBV29-1 and TRBJ2-1; TRBD1 matches at 8 bases. Germline V gene data show CDR1 as SQVTM and CDR2 as ANQGSEA. V shed 6 bases and J 8 bases; nucleotides not matched to a gene: 3. The CDR3 spans 11 residues. The CDR3 loop is CSVKTGDEQFF. The CDR3 DNA is TGCAGCGTCAAGACAGGGGATGAGCAGTTCTTC.

This clone was seen only once. The chain has TRBV16 and TRBJ2-3; no definite D call. Germline V gene data show CDR1 as KGHSY and CDR2 as FQNENV. This CDR3 contains 12 residues. V lost 4 bases to trimming and J lost 6 bases, with 8 bases between them. CDR3 region: CASSRPGDTQYF. The CDR3 DNA reads TGTGCCAGCAGCCGACCCGGGGATACGCAGTATTTT.

This rearrangement joins TRBV7-2 to TRBJ2-3; 14 positions agree with TRBD2. CDR1 is SGHTA, CDR2 FQGNSA, per germline. J was trimmed by 2 bases and V by 7 bases; bases with no gene match: 8. The CDR3 loop spans 17 amino acids. The CDR3 loop reads CASTLRLAGGPTDTQYF. In nucleotides, the CDR3 is TGTGCCAGCACCCTACGACTAGCGGGAGGGCCCACAGATACGCAGTATTTT.

The rearrangement links TRBV4-1 to TRBJ2-3; no firm D call. Deletions cut 3 bases from V and 0 bases from J, with 7 bases between. Germline loops: CDR1 MGHRA, CDR2 YSYEKL. The CDR3 is 14 amino acids. CDR3 coding DNA: TGCGCCAGCAGCCACCCCCTGAGCACAGATACGCAGTATTTT. Protein sequence: CASSHPLSTDTQYF.

This chain links TRBV5-6 with TRBJ2-7; D not resolved. The V gene lost 5 bases and the J gene lost 0 bases, with 6 bases spanning the gap. There are 12 residues in the CDR3. CDR1 SGHDT and CDR2 YYEEEE come from the germline V gene. CDR3 nucleotides: TGTGCCAGCAGTCTCAGCTCCTACGAGCAGTACTTC. It translates to CASSLSSYEQYF. The whole variable domain, remainder taken from reference TRBV5-6 and TRBJ2-7, is DAGVTQSPTHLIKTRGQQVTLRCSPKSGHDTVSWYQQALGQGPQFIFQYYEEEERQRGNFPDRFSGHQFPNYSSELNVNALLLGDSALYLCASSLSSYEQYFGPGTRLTVT.

The CDR3 DNA reads as TGTGCCAGCACCGGAGCGGCAGATACGCAGTATTTT. Encoded protein: CASTGAADTQYF. V and J are TRBV28 and TRBJ2-3; weak D call: TRBD2 (5 bases). Germline-derived CDR1 and CDR2 are MDHEN and SYDVKM. The CDR3 length is 12 residues. Trimming removed 7 bases at V and 4 bases at J, with 9 bases between.

This clone occurred once. V and J are TRBV5-1 and TRBJ2-3; 11 nucleotides line up with TRBD2. This CDR3 region has 16 residues. Trimming cost V 4 bases and J 6 bases; bases outside gene matches: 10. The germline V gene has CDR1 SGHRS and CDR2 YFSETQ. Here the CDR3 DNA reads TGCGCCAGCAGCACCGGGACTAGCGGCCCGGGGGATACGCAGTATTTT. This sequence encodes CASSTGTSGPGDTQYF.

This sequence joins TRBV4-3 and TRBJ2-7; 14 bases align to TRBD2. In germline, CDR1 is LGHNA, CDR2 YSLEER. Germline trimming cut 4 bases from V and 5 bases from J; bases unmatched to any gene: 7. This CDR3 is 16 amino acids long. For the CDR3, the DNA is TGCGCCAGCAGCCGTGGACTAGCGGGAGGAGGGGACGAGCAGTACTTC. Its protein is CASSRGLAGGGDEQYF.

This clone was picked up one time. This chain connects TRBV12-5 to TRBJ2-5; TRBD1 matches at 7 bases. Trimming removed 6 bases from V and 2 bases from J; junction bases left unmatched: 3. The CDR3 sequence is 13 residues long. Germline-derived CDR1 and CDR2 are LGHNT and FRNRAP. The CDR3 sequence: CASGIRGQETQYF. CDR3 sequence (DNA): TGTGCTAGTGGCATCAGGGGGCAAGAGACCCAGTACTTC.

The V call is TRBV7-9, the J call TRBJ2-1; D remains unclear. CDR3 length equals 12 residues. The V and J ends lost 5 bases and 3 bases respectively, with 5 bases between them. CDR1 and CDR2 (germline): SEHNR, FQNEAQ (reference sequence). Written as DNA, the CDR3 is TGTGCCAGCAGCGAAGACTACAATGAGCAGTTCTTC. Amino acid sequence: CASSEDYNEQFF.

In this sample, this clone turned up once. The chain employs TRBV10-3 and TRBJ2-5; 7 bases fit TRBD2. The CDR3 is made up of 13 amino acids. CDR1 ENHRY and CDR2 SYGVKD come from the germline V gene. J gave up 5 bases and V 10 bases, and 10 bases lay outside the gene matches. The CDR3 is CAKLGRGPETQYF. CDR3 nucleotides: TGTGCCAAATTGGGGAGGGGCCCGGAGACCCAGTACTTC.

This sequence joins TRBV5-1 and TRBJ2-1, with D possibly being TRBD1 (6 bases). Per germline, CDR1 SGHRS and CDR2 YFSETQ. Trimming cost V 2 bases and J 0 bases, with 15 bases left between them. CDR3 length equals 17 residues. CDR3 sequence: CASSFIRDTNSYNEQFF. In DNA, the CDR3 is TGCGCCAGCAGCTTTATCAGGGACACCAACTCCTACAATGAGCAGTTCTTC. Based on the CDR3 plus reference TRBV5-1 and TRBJ2-1, the full variable domain is KAGVTQTPRYLIKTRGQQVTLSCSPISGHRSVSWYQQTPGQGLQFLFEYFSETQRNKGNFPGRFSGRQFSNSRSEMNVSTLELGDSALYLCASSFIRDTNSYNEQFFGPGTRLTVL.

V is TRBV28 and J is TRBJ1-1; tentative D call: TRBD1 (6 bases). CDR3 length: 14 residues. V was trimmed by 1 base and J by 6 bases, leaving 12 bases between them. Germline V CDR1 and CDR2: MDHEN, SYDVKM. CDR3 DNA: TGTGCCAGCAGTTTATACGGGGGGCCGGCTGAAGCTTTCTTT. As protein: CASSLYGGPAEAFF.

The chain couples TRBV19 to TRBJ2-7; perhaps TRBD1 as D (6 bases). The V end was cut by 9 bases, the J end by 2 bases, with 11 bases between. Germline V lookup: CDR1 LNHDA, CDR2 SQIVND (reference sequence). This CDR3 has 12 residues. DNA of the CDR3: TGTGCCAGCAGCAGGGGAACCTACGAGCAGTACTTC. It codes for CASSRGTYEQYF.

The rearrangement uses TRBV9 and TRBJ2-3; D is possibly TRBD2 (5 bases). V was clipped by 2 bases and J by 0 bases, with 19 bases between them. Germline loops: CDR1 SGDLS, CDR2 YYNGEE. The CDR3 totals 18 residues. CDR3 in DNA: TGTGCCAGCAGCGTTTTGGACTCGCCGAGTTTTAGCACAGATACGCAGTATTTT. Protein: CASSVLDSPSFSTDTQYF. Using reference TRBV9 and TRBJ2-3 for the parts outside the CDR3, the full variable domain is DSGVTQTPKHLITATGQRVTLRCSPRSGDLSVYWYQQSLDQGLQFLIQYYNGEERAKGNILERFSAQQFPDLHSELNLSSLELGDSALYFCASSVLDSPSFSTDTQYFGPGTRLTVL.

This chain links TRBV19 with TRBJ1-1; 9 nucleotides line up with TRBD1. This CDR3 region has 21 residues. Per germline, CDR1 LNHDA and CDR2 SQIVND (reference sequence). V dropped 11 bases and J dropped 0; count of bases not matched to a gene: 28. CDR3 sequence (DNA): TGTGCCCCACGAGCCGGAGGAGAGACAGGGGGTATAGTTTTCCTGAACACTGAAGCTTTCTTT. Translation gives CAPRAGGETGGIVFLNTEAFF.

This chain uses TRBV10-3 with TRBJ1-1; D remains unclear. V lost 3 bases and J lost 1, with 6 bases in between. CDR1 is ENHRY and CDR2 is SYGVKD in the germline V gene. There are 13 residues in the CDR3. In DNA form, the CDR3 reads TGTGCCATCAGTGATCAGAAGAACACTGAAGCTTTCTTT. Translating gives CAISDQKNTEAFF.

The rearrangement uses TRBV2 and TRBJ1-1, with TRBD1 matching 9 bases. Looked up from germline, CDR1 is SNHLY and CDR2 is FYNNEI. The CDR3 is made up of 14 amino acids. The V gene end was trimmed by 7 bases and the J gene end by 3 bases; junction bases not matched to a gene: 6. CDR3 region: CASTQQGADTEAFF. CDR3 nucleotides: TGTGCCAGCACACAACAGGGGGCAGACACTGAAGCTTTCTTT.